This T cell receptor (beta chain) emerged from a study of blood T cell repertoires in COVID-19. Original methodology: Reference gene primer amplification yielded estimated nucleated cell counts. TCRdb's copy holds only in-frame clones and misses some; the assay was immunoSEQ multiplex PCR. The V and J calls and clone size were taken over from that table, and D and trimming were inferred from the DNA. This sample has under 300,000 clones, with approximately 79% found just once. The CDR3 spans 14 residues. Trimming stripped 4 bases from V and 1 base from J, with 10 bases between. CDR1 and CDR2 (germline): MNHEY, SMNVEV (reference sequence). The count of this clone is one.

The TCR sequence derives from a woman aged 40-49 years with active or convalescent COVID-19. This chain joins TRBV27 and TRBJ1-2; D is possibly TRBD1 (6 bases). The material sequenced was peripheral blood. CDR3 bases: TGTGCCAGCAGTTCCCGACAGGTTAACTATGGCTACACCTTC. It translates to CASSSRQVNYGYTF.